This T cell receptor beta chain was identified during a study of lymphopenia after photon versus proton radiotherapy. Whole-study results and caveats: Better survival with proton therapy was suggested as possible, not demonstrated. Oligoclonal CD8+ Temra expansion after nadir drove photon patients' diversity drop. Photon-treated patients lost naive T cells and TCR diversity; proton-treated stayed stable. In patients who died, overall survival fell as post-nadir TCR diversity dropped more.

This CDR3 has 12 amino acids. Trimming left V 6 bases short and J 6 bases short, with 12 bases between. Looked up from germline, CDR1 is MNHEY and CDR2 is SVGAGI. A single count supports this clone. Its antigen is currently unknown. Some clones are missing from TCRdb's copy, which holds only in-frame ones; the method was immunoSEQ multiplex PCR. The table lists 25,000 to 35,000 clones, roughly 90% of them singletons. Sample: peripheral blood, taken from a patient treated with photon-based radiotherapy. The chain joins TRBV6-5 to TRBJ2-7; no clear D gene. The origin of this receptor is a woman aged 50 to 60 with pancreatic cancer. CDR3 sequence: CASRFSEGEQYF. The DNA of the CDR3 is TGTGCCAGCAGGTTCAGCGAAGGCGAGCAGTACTTC.